This TCR beta chain comes out of a study of somatic mutations in cytotoxic T cells in rheumatoid arthritis. Background on the study: Patient blood (less than 32 ml EDTA) was drawn right after diagnosis, before any treatment.

Per the original data handling: The authors compared patient CD8+ clones larger than 1% against published virus-specific TCRB sequences. Only a few of these clones matched. Only in-frame clones appear in the TCRdb table, and some are missing; sequencing was by immunoSEQ multiplex PCR. V, J and clone size are taken as reported in that table, and D and trimming were inferred from the DNA itself. The repertoire holds tens of thousands of clones, with 65% to 85% as singletons. In germline, CDR1 is MNHEY, CDR2 SVGAGI. The V gene lost 4 bases and the J gene lost 5 bases, with 8 bases spanning the gap. There are 12 residues in the CDR3.

The V gene is TRBV6-5, the J gene TRBJ2-5; weak D call: TRBD1 (5 bases). This sequence was found in an adult with rheumatoid arthritis. The sequencing input was CD8+ T cells sorted from blood. CDR3 sequence (DNA): TGTGCCAGCAGTTTAGGGGCCGAGACCCAGTACTTC. It yields the protein CASSLGAETQYF.